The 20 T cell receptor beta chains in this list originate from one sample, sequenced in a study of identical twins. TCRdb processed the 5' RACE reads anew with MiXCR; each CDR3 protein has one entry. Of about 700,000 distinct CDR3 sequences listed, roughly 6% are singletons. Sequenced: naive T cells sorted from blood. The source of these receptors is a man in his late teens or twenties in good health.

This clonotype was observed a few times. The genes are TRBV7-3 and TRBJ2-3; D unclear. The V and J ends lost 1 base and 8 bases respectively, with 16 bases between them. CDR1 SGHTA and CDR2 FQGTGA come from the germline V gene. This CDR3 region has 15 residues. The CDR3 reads CASSLSGYNRGTQYF. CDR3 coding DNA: TGTGCCAGCAGCTTAAGCGGTTACAATCGAGGTACGCAGTATTTT.

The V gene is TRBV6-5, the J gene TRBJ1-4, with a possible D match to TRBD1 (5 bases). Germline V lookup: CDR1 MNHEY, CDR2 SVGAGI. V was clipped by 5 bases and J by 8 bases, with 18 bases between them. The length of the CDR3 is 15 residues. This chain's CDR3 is CASSNEPGTSEKLFF. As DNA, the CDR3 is TGTGCCAGCAGTAACGAACCCGGGACGTCAGAAAAACTGTTTTTT.

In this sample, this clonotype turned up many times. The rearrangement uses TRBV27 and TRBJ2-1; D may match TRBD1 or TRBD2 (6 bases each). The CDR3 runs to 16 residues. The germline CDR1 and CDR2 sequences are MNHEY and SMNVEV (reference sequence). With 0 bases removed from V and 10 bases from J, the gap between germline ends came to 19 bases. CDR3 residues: CASSLSGAAAGREQFF. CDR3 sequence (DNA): TGTGCCAGCAGTTTATCGGGGGCGGCCGCGGGGCGCGAGCAGTTCTTC.

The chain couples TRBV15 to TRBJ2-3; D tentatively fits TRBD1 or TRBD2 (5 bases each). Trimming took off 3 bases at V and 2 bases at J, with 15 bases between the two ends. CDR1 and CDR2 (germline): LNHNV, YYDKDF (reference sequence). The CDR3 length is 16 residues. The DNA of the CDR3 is TGTGCCACCAGCAGGACTGGGACGTTTGCCACAGATACGCAGTATTTT. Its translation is CATSRTGTFATDTQYF.

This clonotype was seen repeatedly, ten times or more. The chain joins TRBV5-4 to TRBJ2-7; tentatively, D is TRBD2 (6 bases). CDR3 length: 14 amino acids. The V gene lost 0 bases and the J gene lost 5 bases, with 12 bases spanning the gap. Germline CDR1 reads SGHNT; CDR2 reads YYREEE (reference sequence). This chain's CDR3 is CASSLGVAVDEQYF. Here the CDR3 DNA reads TGTGCCAGCAGCTTGGGGGTAGCGGTGGACGAGCAGTACTTC.

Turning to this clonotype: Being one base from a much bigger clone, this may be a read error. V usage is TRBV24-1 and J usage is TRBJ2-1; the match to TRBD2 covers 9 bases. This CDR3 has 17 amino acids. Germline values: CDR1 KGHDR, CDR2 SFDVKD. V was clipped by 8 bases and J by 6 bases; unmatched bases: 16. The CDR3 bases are TGTGCCACCAAAGTGACTAGCGGAATACCCGGTATCAATGAGCAGTTCTTC. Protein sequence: CATKVTSGIPGINEQFF.

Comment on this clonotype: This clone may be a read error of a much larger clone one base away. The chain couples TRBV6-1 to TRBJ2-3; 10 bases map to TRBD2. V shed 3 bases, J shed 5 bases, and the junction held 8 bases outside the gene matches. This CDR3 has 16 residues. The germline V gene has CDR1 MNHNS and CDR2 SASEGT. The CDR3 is CASSDVAGGFGDTQYF. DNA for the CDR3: TGTGCCAGCAGTGACGTAGCGGGAGGATTTGGAGATACGCAGTATTTT.

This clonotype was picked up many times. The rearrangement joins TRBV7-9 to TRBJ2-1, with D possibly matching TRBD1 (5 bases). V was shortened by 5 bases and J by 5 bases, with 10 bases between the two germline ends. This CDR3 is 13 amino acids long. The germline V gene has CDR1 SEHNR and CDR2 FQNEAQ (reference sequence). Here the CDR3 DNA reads TGTGCCAGCAGCCCCCCAGGGCACAATGAGCAGTTCTTC. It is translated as CASSPPGHNEQFF. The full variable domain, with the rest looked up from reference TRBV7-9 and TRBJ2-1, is DTGVSQNPRHKITKRGQNVTFRCDPISEHNRLYWYRQTLGQGPEFLTYFQNEAQLEKSRLLSDRFSAERPKGSFSTLEIQRTEQGDSAMYLCASSPPGHNEQFFGPGTRLTVL.

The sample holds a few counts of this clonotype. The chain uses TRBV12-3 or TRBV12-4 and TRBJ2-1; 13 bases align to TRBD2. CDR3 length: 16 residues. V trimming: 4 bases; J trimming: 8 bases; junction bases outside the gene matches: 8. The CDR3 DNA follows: TGTGCCAGCAGTTCCGGGACTAGCGGGATAGTCTATGAGCAGTTCTTC. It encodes CASSSGTSGIVYEQFF.

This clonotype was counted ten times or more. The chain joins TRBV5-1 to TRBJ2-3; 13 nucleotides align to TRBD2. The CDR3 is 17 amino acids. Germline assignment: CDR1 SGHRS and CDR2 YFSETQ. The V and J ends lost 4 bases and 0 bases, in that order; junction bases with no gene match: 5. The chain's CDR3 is CASSTGTSGISTDTQYF. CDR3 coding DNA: TGCGCCAGCAGCACCGGGACTAGCGGGATAAGCACAGATACGCAGTATTTT.

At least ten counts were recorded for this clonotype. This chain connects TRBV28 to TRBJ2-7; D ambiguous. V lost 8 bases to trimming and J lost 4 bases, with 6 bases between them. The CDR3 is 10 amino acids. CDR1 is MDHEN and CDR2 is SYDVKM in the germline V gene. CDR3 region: CASGRYEQYF. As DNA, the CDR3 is TGTGCCAGCGGACGTTACGAGCAGTACTTC.

Here the CDR3 DNA reads TGTGCCAGCTCACCACAGACAGGGGGCGTAGTACACCAGAGGGAGCAGTTCTTC. It encodes CASSPQTGGVVHQREQFF. The chain is built from TRBV18 and TRBJ2-1, with TRBD1 identical over 10 bases. CDR3 length equals 18 residues. Germline V lookup: CDR1 KGHSH, CDR2 LQKENI. V trimming: 1 base; J trimming: 10 bases; junction bases outside the gene matches: 16.

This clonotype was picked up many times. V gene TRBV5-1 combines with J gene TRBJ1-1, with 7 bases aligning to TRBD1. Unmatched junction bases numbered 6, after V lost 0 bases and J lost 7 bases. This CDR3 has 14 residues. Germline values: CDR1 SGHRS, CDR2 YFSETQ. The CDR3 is CASSLGTGGSEAFF. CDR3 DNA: TGCGCCAGCAGCTTGGGGACAGGCGGTAGTGAAGCTTTCTTT.

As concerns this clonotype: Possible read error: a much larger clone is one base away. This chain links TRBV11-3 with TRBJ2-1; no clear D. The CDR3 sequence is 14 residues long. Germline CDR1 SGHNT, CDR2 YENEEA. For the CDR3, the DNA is TGTGCCAGCATCTTAGGTTGGGCGAGCAATGAGCAGTTCTTC. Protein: CASILGWASNEQFF.

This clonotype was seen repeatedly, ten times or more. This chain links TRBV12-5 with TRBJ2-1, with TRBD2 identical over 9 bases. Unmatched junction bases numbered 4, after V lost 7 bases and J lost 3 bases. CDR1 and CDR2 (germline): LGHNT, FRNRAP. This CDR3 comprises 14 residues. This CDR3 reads CASARSGSYNEQFF. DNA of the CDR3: TGTGCTAGTGCCCGTAGCGGGAGCTACAATGAGCAGTTCTTC.

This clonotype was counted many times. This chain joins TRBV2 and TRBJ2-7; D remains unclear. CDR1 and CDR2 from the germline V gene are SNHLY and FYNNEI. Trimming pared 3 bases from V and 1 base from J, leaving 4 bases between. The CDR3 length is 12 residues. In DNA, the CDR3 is TGTGCCAGCAGTGACCAGTCCTACGAGCAGTACTTC. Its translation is CASSDQSYEQYF.

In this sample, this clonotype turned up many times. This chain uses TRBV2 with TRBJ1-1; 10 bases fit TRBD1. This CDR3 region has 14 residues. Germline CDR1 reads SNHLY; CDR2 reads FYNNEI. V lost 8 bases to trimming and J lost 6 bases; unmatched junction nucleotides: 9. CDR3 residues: CASGEGQGYAEAFF. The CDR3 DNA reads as TGTGCCAGCGGGGAGGGACAGGGGTACGCTGAAGCTTTCTTT.

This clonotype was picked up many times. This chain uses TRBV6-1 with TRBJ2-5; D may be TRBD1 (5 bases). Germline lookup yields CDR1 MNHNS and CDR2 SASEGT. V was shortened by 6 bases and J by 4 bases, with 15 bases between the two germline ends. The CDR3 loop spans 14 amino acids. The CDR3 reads CASSPRTSRETQYF. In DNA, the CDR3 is TGTGCCAGCAGCCCGAGGACAAGCAGAGAGACCCAGTACTTC.

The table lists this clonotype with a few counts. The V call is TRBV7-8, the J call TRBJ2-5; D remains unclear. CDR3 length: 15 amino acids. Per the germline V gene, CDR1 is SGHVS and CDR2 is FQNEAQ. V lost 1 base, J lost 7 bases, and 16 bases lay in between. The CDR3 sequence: CASSLDPMSVLTQYF. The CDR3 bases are TGTGCCAGCAGCTTAGACCCCATGTCAGTTTTGACCCAGTACTTC.

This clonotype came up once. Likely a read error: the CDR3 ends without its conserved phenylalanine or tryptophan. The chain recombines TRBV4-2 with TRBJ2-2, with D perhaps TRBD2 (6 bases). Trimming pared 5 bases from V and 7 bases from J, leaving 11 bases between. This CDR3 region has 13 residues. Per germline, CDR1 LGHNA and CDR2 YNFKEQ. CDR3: CASSAGGDGELFS. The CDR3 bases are TGTGCCAGCAGCGCCGGCGGGGACGGGGAGCTGTTTTCT.